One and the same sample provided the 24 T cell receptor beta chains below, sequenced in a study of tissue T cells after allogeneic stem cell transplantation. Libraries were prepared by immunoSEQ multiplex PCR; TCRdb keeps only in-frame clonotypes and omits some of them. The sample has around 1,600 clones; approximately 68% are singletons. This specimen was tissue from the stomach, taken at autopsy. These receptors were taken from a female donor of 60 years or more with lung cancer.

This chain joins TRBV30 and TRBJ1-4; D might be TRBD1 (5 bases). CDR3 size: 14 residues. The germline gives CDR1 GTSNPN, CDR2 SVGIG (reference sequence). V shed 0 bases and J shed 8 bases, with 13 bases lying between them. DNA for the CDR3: TGTGCCTGGAGTGTACGGCAGGGAAGCGAAAAACTGTTTTTT. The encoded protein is CAWSVRQGSEKLFF.

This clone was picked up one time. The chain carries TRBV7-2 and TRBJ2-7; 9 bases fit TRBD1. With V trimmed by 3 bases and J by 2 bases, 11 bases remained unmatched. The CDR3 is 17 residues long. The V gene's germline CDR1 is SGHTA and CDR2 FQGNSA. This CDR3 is CASSFGPPGQGAYEQYF. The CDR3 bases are TGTGCCAGCAGCTTCGGTCCGCCGGGACAGGGAGCCTACGAGCAGTACTTC.

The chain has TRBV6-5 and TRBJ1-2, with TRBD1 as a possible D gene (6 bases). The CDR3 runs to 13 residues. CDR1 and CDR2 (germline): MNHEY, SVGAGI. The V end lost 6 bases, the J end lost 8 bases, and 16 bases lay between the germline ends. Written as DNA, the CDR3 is TGTGCCAGCAGACAGGGCGAGTTATTGGGCTACACCTTC. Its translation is CASRQGELLGYTF.

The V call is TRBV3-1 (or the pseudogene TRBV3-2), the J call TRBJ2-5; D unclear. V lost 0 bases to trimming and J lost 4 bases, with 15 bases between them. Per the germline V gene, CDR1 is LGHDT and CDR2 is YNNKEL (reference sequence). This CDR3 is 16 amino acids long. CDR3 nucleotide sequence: TGTGCCAGCAGCCAAGAAGCCCAAACCAGGAGAGAGACCCAGTACTTC. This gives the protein CASSQEAQTRRETQYF.

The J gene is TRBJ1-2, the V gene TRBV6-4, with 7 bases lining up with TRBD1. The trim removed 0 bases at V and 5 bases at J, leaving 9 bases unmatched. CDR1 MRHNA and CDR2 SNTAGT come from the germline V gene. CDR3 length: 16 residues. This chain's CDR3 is CASSDSMARGVYGYTF. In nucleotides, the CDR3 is TGTGCCAGCAGTGACTCGATGGCCAGGGGGGTATATGGCTACACCTTC.

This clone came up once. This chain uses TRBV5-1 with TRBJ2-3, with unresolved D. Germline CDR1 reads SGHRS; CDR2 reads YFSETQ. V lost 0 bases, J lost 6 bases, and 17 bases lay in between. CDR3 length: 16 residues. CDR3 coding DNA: TGCGCCAGCAGCTTGGGGTTCGATACTCCCGGCGATACGCAGTATTTT. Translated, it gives CASSLGFDTPGDTQYF.

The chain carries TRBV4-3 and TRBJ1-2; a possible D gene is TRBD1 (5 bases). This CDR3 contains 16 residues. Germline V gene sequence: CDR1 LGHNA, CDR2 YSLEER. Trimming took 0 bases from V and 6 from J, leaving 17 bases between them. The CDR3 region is CASSQDPRGDVHGYTF. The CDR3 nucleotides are TGCGCCAGCAGCCAAGATCCTCGGGGGGACGTCCATGGCTACACCTTC.

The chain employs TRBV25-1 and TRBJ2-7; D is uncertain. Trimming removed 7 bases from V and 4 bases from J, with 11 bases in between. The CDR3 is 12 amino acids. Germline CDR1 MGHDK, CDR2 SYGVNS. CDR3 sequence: CASKTEGYEQYF. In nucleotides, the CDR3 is TGTGCCAGCAAGACTGAAGGTTACGAGCAGTACTTC.

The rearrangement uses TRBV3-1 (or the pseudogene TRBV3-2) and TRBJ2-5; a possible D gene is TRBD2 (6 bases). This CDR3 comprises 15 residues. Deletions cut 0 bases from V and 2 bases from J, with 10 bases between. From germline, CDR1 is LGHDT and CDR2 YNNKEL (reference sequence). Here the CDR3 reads CASSQDGGLQETQYF. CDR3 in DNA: TGTGCCAGCAGCCAAGATGGGGGGTTGCAAGAGACCCAGTACTTC.

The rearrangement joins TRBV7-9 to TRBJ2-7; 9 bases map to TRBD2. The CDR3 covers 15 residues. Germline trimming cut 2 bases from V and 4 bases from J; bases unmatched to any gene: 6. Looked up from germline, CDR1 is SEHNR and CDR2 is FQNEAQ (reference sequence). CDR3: CASSLSGLASYEQYF. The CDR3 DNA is TGTGCCAGCAGCTTATCGGGACTAGCTTCGTACGAGCAGTACTTC.

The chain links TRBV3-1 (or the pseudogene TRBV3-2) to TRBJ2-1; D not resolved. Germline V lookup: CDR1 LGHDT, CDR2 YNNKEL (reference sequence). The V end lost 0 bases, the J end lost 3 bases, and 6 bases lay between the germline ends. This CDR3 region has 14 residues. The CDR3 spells CASSQDGIYNEQFF. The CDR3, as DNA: TGTGCCAGCAGCCAAGACGGAATCTACAATGAGCAGTTCTTC.

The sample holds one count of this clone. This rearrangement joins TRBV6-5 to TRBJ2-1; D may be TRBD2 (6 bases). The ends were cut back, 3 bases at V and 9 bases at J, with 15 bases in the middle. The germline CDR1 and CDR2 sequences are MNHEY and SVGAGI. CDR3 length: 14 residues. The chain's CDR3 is CASSYHRLEAEQFF. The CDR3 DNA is TGTGCCAGCAGTTATCACCGACTAGAGGCTGAGCAGTTCTTC.

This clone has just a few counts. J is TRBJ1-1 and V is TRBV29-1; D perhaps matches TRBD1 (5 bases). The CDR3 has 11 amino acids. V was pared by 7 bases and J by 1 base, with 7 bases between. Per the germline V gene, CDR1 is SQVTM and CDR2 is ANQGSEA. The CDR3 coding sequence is TGCAGCGCCCAGGGGAACACTGAAGCTTTCTTT. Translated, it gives CSAQGNTEAFF.

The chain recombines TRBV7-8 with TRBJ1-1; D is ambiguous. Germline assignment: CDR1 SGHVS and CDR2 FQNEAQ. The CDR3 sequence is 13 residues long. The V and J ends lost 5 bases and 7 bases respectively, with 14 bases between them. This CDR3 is CASSPQAAFEAFF. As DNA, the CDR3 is TGTGCCAGCAGCCCTCAGGCCGCATTTGAAGCTTTCTTT. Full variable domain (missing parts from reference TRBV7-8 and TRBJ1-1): GAGVSQSPRYKVAKRGQDVALRCDPISGHVSLFWYQQALGQGPEFLTYFQNEAQLDKSGLPSDRFFAERPEGSVSTLKIQRTQQEDSAVYLCASSPQAAFEAFFGQGTRLTVV.

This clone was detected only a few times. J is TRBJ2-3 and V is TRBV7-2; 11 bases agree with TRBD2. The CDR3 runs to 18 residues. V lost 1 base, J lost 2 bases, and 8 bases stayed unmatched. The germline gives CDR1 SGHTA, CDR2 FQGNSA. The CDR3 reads CASSLGSGGALNTDTQYF. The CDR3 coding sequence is TGTGCCAGCAGCTTAGGTAGCGGGGGGGCCTTGAACACAGATACGCAGTATTTT. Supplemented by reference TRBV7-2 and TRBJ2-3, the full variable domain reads GAGVSQSPSNKVTEKGKDVELRCDPISGHTALYWYRQSLGQGLEFLIYFQGNSAPDKSGLPSDRFSAERTGGSVSTLTIQRTQQEDSAVYLCASSLGSGGALNTDTQYFGPGTRLTVL.

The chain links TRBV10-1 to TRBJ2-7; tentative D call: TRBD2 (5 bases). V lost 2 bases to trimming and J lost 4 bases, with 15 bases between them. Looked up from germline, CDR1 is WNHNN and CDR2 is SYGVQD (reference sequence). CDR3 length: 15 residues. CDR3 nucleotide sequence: TGCGCCAGCAGTGAGGGTTGGGGAGAGAATTACGAGCAGTACTTC. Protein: CASSEGWGENYEQYF.

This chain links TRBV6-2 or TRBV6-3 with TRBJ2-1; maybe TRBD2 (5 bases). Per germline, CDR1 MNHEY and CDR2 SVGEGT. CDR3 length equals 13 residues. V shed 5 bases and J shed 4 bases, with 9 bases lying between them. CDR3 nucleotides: TGTGCCAGCAGTCTGGACTCATACAATGAGCAGTTCTTC. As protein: CASSLDSYNEQFF.

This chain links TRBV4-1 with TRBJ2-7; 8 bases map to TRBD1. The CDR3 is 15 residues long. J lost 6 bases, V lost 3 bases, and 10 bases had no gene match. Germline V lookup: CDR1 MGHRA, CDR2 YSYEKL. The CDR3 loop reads CASSQRAQGALEQYF. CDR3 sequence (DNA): TGCGCCAGCAGCCAGAGAGCTCAGGGGGCTCTCGAGCAGTACTTC.

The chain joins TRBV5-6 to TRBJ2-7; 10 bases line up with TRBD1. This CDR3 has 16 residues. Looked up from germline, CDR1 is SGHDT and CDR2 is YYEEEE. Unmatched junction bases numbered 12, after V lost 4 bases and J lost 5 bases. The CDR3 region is CASSPPPPGTGDEQYF. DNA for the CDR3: TGTGCCAGCAGCCCACCACCTCCCGGGACAGGGGACGAGCAGTACTTC.

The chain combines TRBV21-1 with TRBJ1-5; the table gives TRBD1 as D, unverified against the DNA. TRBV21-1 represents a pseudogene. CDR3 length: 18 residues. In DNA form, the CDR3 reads TGTGCCAGCAGCAAAACTTACGCGTTCGAACAGGGCAATCAGCCCCAGCATTTT. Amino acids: CASSKTYAFEQGNQPQHF.

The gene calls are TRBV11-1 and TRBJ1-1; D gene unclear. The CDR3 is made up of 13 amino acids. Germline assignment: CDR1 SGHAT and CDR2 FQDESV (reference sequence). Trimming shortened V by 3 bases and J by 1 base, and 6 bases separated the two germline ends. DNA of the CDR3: TGTGCCAGCAGCTTTCATTCGAACACTGAAGCTTTCTTT. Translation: CASSFHSNTEAFF. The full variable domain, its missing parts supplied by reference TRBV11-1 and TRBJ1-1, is EAEVAQSPRYKITEKSQAVAFWCDPISGHATLYWYRQILGQGPELLVQFQDESVVDDSQLPKDRFSAERLKGVDSTLKIQPAELGDSAMYLCASSFHSNTEAFFGQGTRLTVV.

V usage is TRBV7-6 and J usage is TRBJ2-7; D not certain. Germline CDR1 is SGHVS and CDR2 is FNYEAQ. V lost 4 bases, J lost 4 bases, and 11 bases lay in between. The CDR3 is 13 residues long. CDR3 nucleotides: TGTGCCAGCAGCTCGAGCGCACAGTACGAGCAGTACTTC. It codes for CASSSSAQYEQYF.

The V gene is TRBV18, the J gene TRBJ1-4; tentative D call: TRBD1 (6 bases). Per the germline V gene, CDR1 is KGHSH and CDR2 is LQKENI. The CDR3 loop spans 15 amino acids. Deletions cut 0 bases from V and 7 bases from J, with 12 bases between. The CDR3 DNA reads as TGTGCCAGCTCACCACCATCAGGGGCTGGTGAAAAACTGTTTTTT. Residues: CASSPPSGAGEKLFF.

CDR3 sequence (DNA): TGTGCCAGCAGCCTAGGGCTGGGTACGAACACTGAAGCTTTCTTT. Its protein is CASSLGLGTNTEAFF. The rearrangement joins TRBV7-9 to TRBJ1-1, with D hard to call. This CDR3 is built from 15 residues. Germline lookup yields CDR1 SEHNR and CDR2 FQNEAQ (reference sequence). V dropped 5 bases and J dropped 1 base, with 14 bases sitting between them.